This T cell receptor (beta chain) was identified in a study of blood T cell repertoires in COVID-19. Clones were sequenced by immunoSEQ multiplex PCR, and TCRdb holds only the in-frame ones, with some missing. Altogether more than 200,000 clones are present, 70% to 90% being singletons, with the ten largest covering approximately 10%. Per germline, CDR1 DFQATT and CDR2 SNEGSKA (reference sequence). V lost 3 bases to trimming and J lost 5 bases, with 17 bases between them. The CDR3 extends over 16 amino acids. This chain joins TRBV20-1 and TRBJ1-6, with D unresolved. This TCR was recovered from a woman in her forties or fifties with COVID-19, enrolled during active disease. The specimen was peripheral blood. CDR3 loop: CSASDEGGFNNSPLHF. CDR3 in DNA: TGCAGTGCTAGTGACGAAGGAGGGTTCAATAATTCACCCCTCCACTTT.